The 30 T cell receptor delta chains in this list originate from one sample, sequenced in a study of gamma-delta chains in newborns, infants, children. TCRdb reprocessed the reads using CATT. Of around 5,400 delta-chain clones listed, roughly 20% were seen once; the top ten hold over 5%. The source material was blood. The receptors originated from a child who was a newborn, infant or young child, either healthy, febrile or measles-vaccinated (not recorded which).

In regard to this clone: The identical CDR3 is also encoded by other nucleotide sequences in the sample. The CDR3 spells CACDTLGDLGRSWDTRQMFF. The CDR3 DNA is TGTGCCTGTGACACCTTGGGGGATCTCGGACGGTCCTGGGACACCCGACAGATGTTTTTC. The chain uses TRDV2 and TRDJ3; TRDD3 matches 8 bases. With V trimmed by 0 bases and J by 1 base, 10 bases remained unmatched. CDR1 GEAIGNYY and CDR2 EKD come from the germline V gene. CDR3 length: 20 amino acids.

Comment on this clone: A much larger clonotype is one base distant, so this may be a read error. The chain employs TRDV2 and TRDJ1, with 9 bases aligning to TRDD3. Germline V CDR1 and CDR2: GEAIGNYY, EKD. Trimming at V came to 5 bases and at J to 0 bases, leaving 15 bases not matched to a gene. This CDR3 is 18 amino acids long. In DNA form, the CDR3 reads TGTGCCTGTGGCCAGTTACTGGGGGACCCTACCTACACCGATAAACTCATCTTT. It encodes CACGQLLGDPTYTDKLIF.

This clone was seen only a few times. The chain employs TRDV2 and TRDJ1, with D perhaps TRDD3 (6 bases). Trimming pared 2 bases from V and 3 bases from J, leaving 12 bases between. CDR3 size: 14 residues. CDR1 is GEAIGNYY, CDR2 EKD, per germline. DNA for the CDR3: TGTGCCTGTGACATCTTGGTGGGGGCCGATAAACTCATCTTT. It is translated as CACDILVGADKLIF.

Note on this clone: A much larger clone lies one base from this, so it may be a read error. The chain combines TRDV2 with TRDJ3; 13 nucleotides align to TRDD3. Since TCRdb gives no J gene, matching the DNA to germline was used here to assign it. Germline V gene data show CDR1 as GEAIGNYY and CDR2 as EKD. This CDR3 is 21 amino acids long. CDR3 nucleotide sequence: TGTGCCTGTGACACCGTACTGGGGGATACGACTAGCTCCTGGGACACCCGAAAGATGTTTTTC. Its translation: CACDTVLGDTTSSWDTRKMFF.

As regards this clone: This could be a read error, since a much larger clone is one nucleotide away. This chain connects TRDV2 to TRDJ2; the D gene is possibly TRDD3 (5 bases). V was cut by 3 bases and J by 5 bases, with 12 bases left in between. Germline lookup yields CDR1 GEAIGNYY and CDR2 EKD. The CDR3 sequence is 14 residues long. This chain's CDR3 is CACDSLWDTAQLFF. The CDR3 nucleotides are TGTGCCTGTGACTCCTTGTGGGATACAGCACAACTCTTCTTT.

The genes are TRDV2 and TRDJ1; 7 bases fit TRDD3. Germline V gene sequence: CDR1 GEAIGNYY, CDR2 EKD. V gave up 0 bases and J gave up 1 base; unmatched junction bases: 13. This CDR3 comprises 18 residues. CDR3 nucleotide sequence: TGTGCCTGTGACACCATCGGGGATAAGTCGGGCGTCACCGATAAACTCATCTTT. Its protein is CACDTIGDKSGVTDKLIF.

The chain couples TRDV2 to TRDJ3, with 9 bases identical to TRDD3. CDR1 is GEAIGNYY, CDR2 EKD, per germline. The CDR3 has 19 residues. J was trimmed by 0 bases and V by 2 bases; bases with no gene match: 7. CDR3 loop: CACDRLGDLSSWDTRQMFF. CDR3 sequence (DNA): TGTGCCTGTGACAGGCTGGGGGATCTCAGCTCCTGGGACACCCGACAGATGTTTTTC.

The CDR3, as DNA: TGTGCTCTTGGGGAACCGACACTTCCGATCCGAGCGGACTGGGGGGCCCTTTGGCCCGTAAAACTCATCTTT. Amino acid sequence: CALGEPTLPIRADWGALWPVKLIF. The chain joins TRDV1 to TRDJ1; TRDD3 matches at 8 bases. The J gene, not given by TCRdb, was assigned here from a germline match of the nucleotide sequence. V shed 1 base and J 8 bases; nucleotides not matched to a gene: 36. The CDR3 is 24 residues long. Germline V CDR1 and CDR2: TSWWSYY, QGS.

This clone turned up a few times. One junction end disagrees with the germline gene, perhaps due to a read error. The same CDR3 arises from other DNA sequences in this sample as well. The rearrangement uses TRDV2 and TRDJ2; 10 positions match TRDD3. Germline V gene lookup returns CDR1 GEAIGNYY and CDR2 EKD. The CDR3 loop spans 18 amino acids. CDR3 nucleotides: TGTGCCTGTGACGGTATACTGGGGGATCAATCTTTGACAGCCCAACTCTTCTTT. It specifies CACDGILGDQSLTAQLFF.

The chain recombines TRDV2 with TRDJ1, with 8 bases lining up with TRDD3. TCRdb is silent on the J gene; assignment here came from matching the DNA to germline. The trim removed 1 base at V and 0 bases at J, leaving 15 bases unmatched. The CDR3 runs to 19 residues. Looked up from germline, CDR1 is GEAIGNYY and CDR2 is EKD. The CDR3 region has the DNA TGTGCCTGTGACACGGCCTGGGGGAAACTCGGACCGTACACCGATAAACTCATCTTT. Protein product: CACDTAWGKLGPYTDKLIF.

CDR3 in amino acids: CALGELIPRGYAYTDKLIF. The DNA for the CDR3 is TGTGCTCTTGGGGAACTTATTCCCCGGGGATACGCGTACACCGATAAACTCATCTTT. A J gene of TRDJ1 was called, though the V gene was not; the table's D call, TRDD3, was not checked against the DNA. This CDR3 is built from 19 residues.

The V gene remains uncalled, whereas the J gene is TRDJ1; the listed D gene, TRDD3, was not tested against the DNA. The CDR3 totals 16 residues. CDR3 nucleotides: TGTGCCTGTGATTTGCTGGGGGTCCCGTACTCCGATAAACTCATCTTT. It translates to CACDLLGVPYSDKLIF.

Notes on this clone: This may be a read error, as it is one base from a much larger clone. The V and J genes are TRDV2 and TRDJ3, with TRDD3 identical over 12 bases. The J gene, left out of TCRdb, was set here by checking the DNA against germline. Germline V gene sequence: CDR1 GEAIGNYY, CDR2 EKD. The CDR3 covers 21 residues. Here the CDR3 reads CACDTVSGGYATSWDTRKMFF. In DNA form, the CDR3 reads TGTGCCTGTGACACCGTCTCTGGGGGATACGCGACCTCCTGGGACACCCGAAAGATGTTTTTC.

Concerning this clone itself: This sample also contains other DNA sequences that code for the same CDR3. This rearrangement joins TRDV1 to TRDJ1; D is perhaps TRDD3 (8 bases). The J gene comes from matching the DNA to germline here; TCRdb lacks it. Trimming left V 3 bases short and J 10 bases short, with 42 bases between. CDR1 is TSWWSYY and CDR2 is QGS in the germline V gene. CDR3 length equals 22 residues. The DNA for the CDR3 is TGTGCTCTTGGGGAGAAATCTTCCTATCCGGACTGGGGGCCCGTTCCTCCAAGGGGACTCATCTTT. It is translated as CALGEKSSYPDWGPVPPRGLIF.

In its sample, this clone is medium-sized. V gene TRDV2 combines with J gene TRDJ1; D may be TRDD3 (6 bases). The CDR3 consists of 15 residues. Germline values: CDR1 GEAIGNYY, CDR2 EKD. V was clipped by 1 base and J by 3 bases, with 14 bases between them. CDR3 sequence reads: CACDTAGAFSDKLIF. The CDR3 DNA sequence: TGTGCCTGTGACACGGCTGGGGCCTTCTCCGATAAACTCATCTTT.

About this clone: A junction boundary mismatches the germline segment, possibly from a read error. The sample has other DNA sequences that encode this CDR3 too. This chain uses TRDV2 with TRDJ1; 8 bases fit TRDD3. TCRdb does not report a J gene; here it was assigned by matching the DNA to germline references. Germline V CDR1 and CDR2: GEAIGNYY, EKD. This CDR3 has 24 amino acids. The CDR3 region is CACDTLNPLKKLGVHGSYTDKLIF. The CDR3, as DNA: TGTGCATGTGACACCTTGAACCCCTTAAAAAAACTGGGGGTTCACGGGTCGTACACCGATAAACTCATCTTT.

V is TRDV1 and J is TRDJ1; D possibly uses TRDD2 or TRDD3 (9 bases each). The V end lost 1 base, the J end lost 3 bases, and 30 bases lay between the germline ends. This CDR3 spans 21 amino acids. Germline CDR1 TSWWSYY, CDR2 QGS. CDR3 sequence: CALGERTAFLRSGGLPDKLIF. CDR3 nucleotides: TGTGCTCTTGGGGAACGTACGGCCTTCCTACGATCTGGGGGATTGCCCGATAAACTCATCTTT.

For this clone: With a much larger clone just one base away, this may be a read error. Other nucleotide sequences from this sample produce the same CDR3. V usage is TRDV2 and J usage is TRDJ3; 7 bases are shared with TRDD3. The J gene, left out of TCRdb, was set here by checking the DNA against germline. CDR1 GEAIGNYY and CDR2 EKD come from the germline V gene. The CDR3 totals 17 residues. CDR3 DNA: TGTGCCTGTGACACGGCTGGGGGGTCCTGGGACACCCGAAAGATGTTTTTC. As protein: CACDTAGGSWDTRKMFF.

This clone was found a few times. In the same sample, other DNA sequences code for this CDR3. CDR3 region: CACDPLNSLVDKLIF. The DNA for the CDR3 is TGTGCCTGTGACCCCCTTAATTCCCTGGTCGATAAACTCATCTTT. V and J are TRDV2 and TRDJ1; no reliable D call. Between the trimmed V and J ends, which lost 3 bases and 4 bases, there was a span of 17 bases. The CDR3 is 15 amino acids. Germline V gene sequence: CDR1 GEAIGNYY, CDR2 EKD.

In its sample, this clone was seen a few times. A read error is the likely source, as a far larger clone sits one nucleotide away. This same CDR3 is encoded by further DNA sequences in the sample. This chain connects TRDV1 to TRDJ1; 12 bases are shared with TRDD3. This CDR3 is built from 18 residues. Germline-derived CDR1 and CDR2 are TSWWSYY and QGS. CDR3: CALGFRGIWGIRGDKLIF. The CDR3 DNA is TGTGCCCTTGGGTTCCGTGGCATCTGGGGGATACGGGGCGATAAACTCATCTTT.

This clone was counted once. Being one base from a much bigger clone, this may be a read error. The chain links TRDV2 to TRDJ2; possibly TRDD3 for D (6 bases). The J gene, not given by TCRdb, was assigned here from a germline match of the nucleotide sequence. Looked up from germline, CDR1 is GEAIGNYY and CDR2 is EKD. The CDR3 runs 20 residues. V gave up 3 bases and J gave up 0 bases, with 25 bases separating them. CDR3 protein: CACDPLPGTGGPALTAQLFF. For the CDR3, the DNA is TGTGCCTGTGACCCACTCCCCGGTACCGGGGGACCTGCTTTGACAGCACAACTCTTCTTT.

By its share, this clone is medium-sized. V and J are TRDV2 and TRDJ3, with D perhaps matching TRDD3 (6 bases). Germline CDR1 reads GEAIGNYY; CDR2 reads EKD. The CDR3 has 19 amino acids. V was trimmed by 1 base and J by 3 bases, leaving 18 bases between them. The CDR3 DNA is TGTGCCTGTGACACGGTAGGGGGAGGAATCTACTGGGACACCCGACAGATGTTTTTC. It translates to CACDTVGGGIYWDTRQMFF.

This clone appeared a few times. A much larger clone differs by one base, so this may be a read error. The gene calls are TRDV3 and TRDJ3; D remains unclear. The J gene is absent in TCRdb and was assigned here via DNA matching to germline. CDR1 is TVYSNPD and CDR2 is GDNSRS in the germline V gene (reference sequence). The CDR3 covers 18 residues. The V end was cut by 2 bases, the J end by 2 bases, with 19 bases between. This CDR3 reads CAFSPGGKKAWDTRQMFF. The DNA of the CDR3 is TGTGCCTTTTCCCCCGGCGGGAAAAAAGCCTGGGACACCCGACAGATGTTTTTC.

CDR3 sequence reads: CACDGTGDRSWDTRQMFF. The CDR3 DNA reads as TGTGCCTGTGACGGTACTGGGGACCGCTCCTGGGACACCCGACAGATGTTTTTC. V gene TRDV2 combines with J gene TRDJ3; 7 nucleotides align to TRDD3. Looked up from germline, CDR1 is GEAIGNYY and CDR2 is EKD. The CDR3 covers 18 residues. With V trimmed by 3 bases and J by 0 bases, 7 bases remained unmatched.

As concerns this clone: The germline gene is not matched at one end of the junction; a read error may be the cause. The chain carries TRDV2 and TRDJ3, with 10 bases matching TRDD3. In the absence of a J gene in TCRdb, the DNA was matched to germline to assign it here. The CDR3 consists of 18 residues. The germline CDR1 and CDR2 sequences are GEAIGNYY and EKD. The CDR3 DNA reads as TGTGCCTGTGACACGGGGGGATACGCTACCTGGGACACCCGAAAGATGTTTTTC. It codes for CACDTGGYATWDTRKMFF.

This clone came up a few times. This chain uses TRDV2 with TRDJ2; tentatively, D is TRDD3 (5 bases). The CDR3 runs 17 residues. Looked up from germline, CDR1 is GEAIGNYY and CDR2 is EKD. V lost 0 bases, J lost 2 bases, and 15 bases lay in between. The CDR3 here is CACDTVGLGRLTAQLFF. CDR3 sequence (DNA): TGTGCCTGTGACACCGTCGGGTTGGGGCGCTTGACAGCACAACTCTTCTTT.

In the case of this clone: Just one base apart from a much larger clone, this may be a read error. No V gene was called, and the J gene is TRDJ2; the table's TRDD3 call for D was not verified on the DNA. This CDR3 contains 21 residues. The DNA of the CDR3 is TGTGCCCTTGGGGAGGGGCCTTCCCGGGGGATACCCCATACTTTGACAGCACAACTCTTCTTT. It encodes CALGEGPSRGIPHTLTAQLFF.

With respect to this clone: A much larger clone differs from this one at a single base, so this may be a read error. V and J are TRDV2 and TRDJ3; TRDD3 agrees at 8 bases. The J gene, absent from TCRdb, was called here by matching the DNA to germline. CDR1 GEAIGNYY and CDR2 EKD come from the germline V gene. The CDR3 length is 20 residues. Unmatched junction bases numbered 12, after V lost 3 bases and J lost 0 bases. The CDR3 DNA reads TGTGCCTGTGACGCCGTCCTGGGGGAGCGTAGCTCCTGGGACACCCGACAGATGTTTTTC. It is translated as CACDAVLGERSSWDTRQMFF.

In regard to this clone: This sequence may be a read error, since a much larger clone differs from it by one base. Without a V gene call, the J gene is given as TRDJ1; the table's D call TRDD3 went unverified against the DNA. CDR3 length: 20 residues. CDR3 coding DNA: TGTGCTCTTGGGGAAATCGTGCATCCGCTGGGGGATACACGGGCCGATAAACTCATCTTT. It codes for CALGEIVHPLGDTRADKLIF.

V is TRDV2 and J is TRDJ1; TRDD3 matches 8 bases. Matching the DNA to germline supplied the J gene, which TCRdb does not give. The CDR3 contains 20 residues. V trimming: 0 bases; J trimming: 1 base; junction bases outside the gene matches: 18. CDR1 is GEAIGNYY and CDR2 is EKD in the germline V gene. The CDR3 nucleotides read TGTGCCTGTGACACCGTGGGTACTGGGGGCCAGAAGGATGTCACCGATAAACTCATCTTT. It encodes CACDTVGTGGQKDVTDKLIF.